This T cell receptor (beta chain) was obtained from a study of blood T cell repertoires in COVID-19. Per germline, CDR1 SQVTM and CDR2 ANQGSEA. This CDR3 comprises 16 residues. Trimming cost V 3 bases and J 0 bases; bases outside gene matches: 4. Profiled with immunoSEQ multiplex PCR; TCRdb holds only in-frame clones, not every one. Of about 120,000 clones in the sample, 85% were seen once. The sequenced sample was peripheral blood. This clonotype was obtained from a human donor in a cohort sampled during active COVID-19. This rearrangement joins TRBV29-1 to TRBJ2-1, with 11 bases fitting TRBD2. The CDR3 spells CSVDGTSGSSYNEQFF. DNA for the CDR3: TGCAGCGTTGACGGGACTAGCGGAAGCTCCTACAATGAGCAGTTCTTC.